This T cell receptor (beta chain) was sequenced in a study of blood T cells in healthy people across ages. Study findings and constraints: The donors' CMV status was not determined, possibly confounding changes in expanded clonotypes.

Total RNA amounts of at least 5 micrograms were extracted per sample. In germline, CDR1 is SGHAT, CDR2 FQNNGV. This CDR3 comprises 17 residues. Unmatched junction bases numbered 14, after V lost 3 bases and J lost 7 bases. In its sample, this clonotype was seen a few times. The target antigen is unknown. Primers used in a second PCR of about 7 to 12 cycles were a sample-barcoded 5' primer and a J-beta primer mix. A template-switch adaptor with 12 random nucleotides tagged each cDNA molecule. One entry per CDR3 protein, called by TCRdb with MiXCR from the 5' RACE reads. The sample consists of 1.5 million to 2 million distinct CDR3 sequences, about 50% of them appearing once.

The chain employs TRBV11-2 and TRBJ2-3; 9 bases align to TRBD2. The sequenced sample consisted of blood. The TCR originated in a middle-aged woman in good health. The CDR3 nucleotides read TGTGCCAGCAGCTTCCTGATTCTGCGGGGGGGCACTCATACGCAGTATTTT. Protein: CASSFLILRGGTHTQYF.